This TCR beta chain was sequenced for a study of graft-versus-host responses after intestinal transplantation. Looking at the study overall: Recipients obtained multivisceral, liver-intestinal, or isolated intestinal transplants. Once they had received anti-thymocyte globulin induction, all recipients took tacrolimus and steroids for three to four years. Study findings and constraints: GvH clonotypes were identified within recipient marrow, with a subset emerging first in ileum or blood.

Here immunoSEQ multiplex PCR was the method, and the copy in TCRdb shows in-frame clones only, minus some. This table holds some 86,000 clones, about 90% found once. About this clone: What it recognizes is unknown. At one of its ends the junction is not consistent with the germline gene, which may arise from a read error. Other DNA sequences in the same sample also yield this CDR3.

Germline lookup yields CDR1 ENHRY and CDR2 SYGVKD. This CDR3 contains 19 residues. The chain couples TRBV10-3 to TRBJ2-7; 9 nucleotides line up with TRBD2. The sample in question was unstimulated CD8+ T cells sorted from spleen or lymph node cells, obtained before intestinal transplant. The source is a human donor who received an intestinal transplant. CDR3 residues: CAISEPTMGSGSSPYEQYF. The CDR3 DNA is TGTGCCATCAGTGAGCCGACAATGGGTAGCGGGAGTAGCCCCTACGAGCAATACTTC.